This paragraph reports one TCR beta chain. This sample is drawn from a study of Ad26.COV2.S vaccination and SARS-CoV-2 variants. Study details: In the COV1001 trial, the donor was in the Ad26.COV2.S arm.

Treatment reported: 15 to 20 received Ad26.COV2.S at low or high dose, single or two shots; about five received placebo; per-sample allocation not given. The study sampled participants on day 63 after the first vaccine or placebo injection. The table came from immunoSEQ multiplex PCR; TCRdb's copy has only in-frame clones and leaves some out. The data hold approximately 340,000 clones, with about 85% observed a single time. The receptor's source is a person aged 18-65 years who received the Ad26.COV2.S COVID-19 vaccine or a placebo. The specimen comprised peripheral blood, sampled in a trial of Ad26.COV2.S vaccine versus placebo.

The chain's CDR3 is CASKGPLGRVDEQFF. In nucleotides, the CDR3 is TGTGCCAGCAAAGGGCCACTGGGCCGGGTGGACGAGCAGTTCTTC. The chain carries TRBV7-2 and TRBJ2-1; D gene ambiguous. With 7 bases removed from V and 10 bases from J, the gap between germline ends came to 23 bases. Looked up from germline, CDR1 is SGHTA and CDR2 is FQGNSA. This CDR3 region has 15 residues.